The rows below give T cell receptor beta chains drawn from one sample of a study of Ad26.COV2.S vaccination and SARS-CoV-2 variants. Method: immunoSEQ multiplex PCR; TCRdb's copy keeps in-frame clones and lacks some. The sample holds fewer than 900,000 clones, around 90% seen once. Sequencing was performed on peripheral blood, taken in a trial of Ad26.COV2.S vaccine versus placebo. These TCRs come from a person between 18 and 59 years old who received the Ad26.COV2.S COVID-19 vaccine or a placebo. The conserved cysteine and the conserved F or W are not part of the CDR3 here. The D gene is left open where the match is weak.

V,D,CDR3
TRBV11-2,NA,ASSRYGVNTEAF
TRBV30,TRBD1,AKGAAGANVLT
TRBV2,TRBD1,ASIRDRGDTGELF
TRBV5-1,NA,ASIGQTATGELF
TRBV7-2,NA,ASSQGGGPEPQH
TRBV14,NA,ASSQDGTYSGNTIY
TRBV2,NA,ASRPEGRNSPLH
TRBV5-1,TRBD2,ASSPGRLAGAYEQY
TRBV5-1,NA,ASSFLDTQY
TRBV5-1,TRBD1,ASSSDRGGTSEVYGYT
TRBV10-3,NA,AISESIGTSYNEQF
TRBV3-1/TRBV3-2,NA,ASSRTGNSPLH
TRBV10-3,NA,AISAQGGTEAF
TRBV27,NA,ASSFGPTRGYT
TRBV7-6,TRBD1,ASSLVDRGQGNIQY
TRBV30,NA,AARGPSTYEQY
TRBV6-6,NA,ASLNPTDTQY
TRBV7-9,TRBD1,ASSFPGRGLINQETQY
TRBV4-1,NA,ASSQGQSDGELF
TRBV19,TRBD1,ASTPGQSYNEQF
TRBV25-1,NA,ASSEPGGGNYGYT
TRBV11-2,NA,ASSPRRSDYGYT
TRBV19,NA,ASSIDAGSYEQY
TRBV7-2,TRBD2,ASSPRSGIVTDTQY
TRBV18,NA,ASSPEGQNYGYT
TRBV30,NA,AWTTQGQSEQF
TRBV2,NA,ASSAVTSTDTQY
TRBV7-6,TRBD1,ASSWQGQQAETQY
TRBV9,NA,ASSPQPTVTGELF
TRBV12-3/TRBV12-4,NA,ASSSPGRSEAF
TRBV19,NA,ASSIDRETQY
TRBV27,TRBD2,ASSRPGLAGAWGNEQF
TRBV5-1,NA,ASSLERLTDGEQF
TRBV6-5,TRBD1,ASSGTAFNSPLH
TRBV2,NA,ASSGGQSPLH
TRBV13,TRBD2,ASSPWTSGVAKNIQY
TRBV19,NA,ASSFQGTNEQF
TRBV15,NA,ATSTRLGSISPLH
TRBV6-2/TRBV6-3,TRBD1,ASSPRDRDRNSPLH
TRBV7-2,NA,ASSLAQNSPLH
TRBV3-1/TRBV3-2,NA,ASSQVPSGYTEAF